The rows below give T cell receptor beta chains drawn from one sample of a study of kidney transplant recipient with SARS-CoV-2 infection. TCRdb re-called the reads with MiXCR, one entry per CDR3 protein. This sample has about 250,000 distinct CDR3 sequences, with roughly 26% found just once. The input for sequencing was a blood sample, taken at baseline and around day 110 from a kidney transplant recipient. These receptors originate from a male patient in his 30s who had COVID-19 and was a kidney transplant recipient. The graft donor may have given rise to some T cells. Each CDR3 is given with its conserved first and last residue. A D gene is named only where the DNA matches it firmly. Part of the rows lack a size; the others show once, few, many or a class for expanded clones.

j_call clone_size d_call v_call cdr3_nt cdr3_aa
TRBJ2-6 few TRBD1 TRBV10-2 TGCGCCAGCAGTGATTCCTTGAACAGGGGGGTCGCTGGGGCCAACGTCCTGACTTTC CASSDSLNRGVAGANVLTF
TRBJ1-5 many TRBD1 TRBV12-3/TRBV12-4 TGTGCCAGCAGTTCAAGGTGGGACAGGGGCAATCAGCCCCAGCATTTT CASSSRWDRGNQPQHF
TRBJ2-1 . . TRBV9 TGTGCCAGCAGCCCCGAGGGAAATGAGCAGTTCTTC CASSPEGNEQFF
TRBJ1-2 many . TRBV29-1 TGCAGCGTAGAAAGCGCAGGGAACGAGGGCTACACCTTC CSVESAGNEGYTF
TRBJ2-6 many . TRBV6-5 TGTGCAGCAGTTGACCCTCAGGTGGGAACAAAGTCGGGCCAACGTCCTGACTTC CAAVDPQVGTKSGQRPDF
TRBJ1-6 many . TRBV7-8 TGTGCCAGCAGCTTAGGTGGGGGAAAAGGGGACCCCTTGAAATACTGGGTTTCACCCCTCCACTTT CASSLGGGKGDPLKYWVSPLHF
TRBJ1-6 many . TRBV18 TGTGCCAGCTCACCCTACGGGGCGTCCTATAATTCACCCCTCCACTTT CASSPYGASYNSPLHF
TRBJ2-5 many . TRBV30 TGTGCCTGGAGTGTAATAGAAGAGACCCAGTACTTC CAWSVIEETQYF
TRBJ1-2 many . TRBV4-3 TGCGCCAGCAGCCAAGAACAGTTTCGCTATGGCTACACCTTC CASSQEQFRYGYTF
TRBJ2-1 many TRBD2 TRBV7-3 TGTGCCAGCAGCCGAGGGCGGGAGGGAAGCTACAATGAGCAGTTCTTC CASSRGREGSYNEQFF
TRBJ1-5 many . TRBV7-2 TGTGCCAGCAGCTTAGGACAGTGGGGGAAAAATCAGCCCCAGCATTTT CASSLGQWGKNQPQHF
TRBJ2-3 few TRBD2 TRBV7-2 TGTGCCAGCAGCTTAATAGCGGGTAACTCGGATACGCAGTATTTT CASSLIAGNSDTQYF
TRBJ1-1 many . TRBV20-1 TGCAGTGGCGGGGCTGAAGCTTTCTTT CSGGAEAFF
TRBJ2-3 . TRBD2 TRBV20-1 TGCAATGCTAGAGATCTGAGCGGGGGGGTTACAGATACGCAGTATTTT CNARDLSGGVTDTQYF
TRBJ1-1 . TRBD1 TRBV14 TGTGCCAGCAGCCTTCAGGGGGCGGTAGGCACTGAAGCTTCCTTT CASSLQGAVGTEASF
TRBJ2-2 many . TRBV19 TGTGCCAGTAGTATCTCACAGGGTGGAAGAACCGGGGAGCTGTTTTTT CASSISQGGRTGELFF
TRBJ2-1 . TRBD2 TRBV3-1 TGTGCCAGCAGCCAAGGCCTAGCGGAGTACAATGAGCAGTTCTTC CASSQGLAEYNEQFF
TRBJ2-3 . . TRBV5-6 TGTGCCAGCAGTCCTACAGATACGCAGTATTTT CASSPTDTQYF
TRBJ2-1 . . TRBV18 TGTGCCAGCTCACCACCTATTTCCGGCAATGAGCAGTTCTTC CASSPPISGNEQFF
TRBJ1-2 many . TRBV25-1 TGTGCCAGCAGTACGAATAGAGAACTGGGAAAGACCTATGGCTACACCTTC CASSTNRELGKTYGYTF
TRBJ1-3 many . TRBV7-9 TGTGCCAGCAGCTTATCTTTAGGCTCTGGAAACACCATATATTTT CASSLSLGSGNTIYF
TRBJ2-7 many TRBD1 TRBV4-1 TGCGCCAGCAGCCGCCTTACCGGGACAGGGCGGTACGAGCAGTACTTC CASSRLTGTGRYEQYF
TRBJ1-2 many . TRBV6-4 TGTGCCAGCAGTTTACTCTACTCACACGGAAAGACCTATGGCTACACCTTC CASSLLYSHGKTYGYTF
TRBJ1-2 many . TRBV19 TGTGCCAGTAGCCCAATTGGCGGGACCGCAGTCTATGGCTACACCTTC CASSPIGGTAVYGYTF
TRBJ1-6 many . TRBV30 TGTGCCTGGACCGAGAGGAATTCACCCCTCCACTTT CAWTERNSPLHF
TRBJ2-5 few TRBD2 TRBV9 TGTGCCAGCAGCGTAGGGGACTACACCACAGAGACCCAGTACTTC CASSVGDYTTETQYF
TRBJ2-7 many TRBD1 TRBV20-1 TGCAGTGCTAGAGGCCGCGCTCAGACAGGGTCGGTTTACGAGCAGTACTTC CSARGRAQTGSVYEQYF
TRBJ2-7 many TRBD1 TRBV20-1 TGCAGTGCTAGAGTGGCGACAGGGGGCAGGGAGCAGTACTTC CSARVATGGREQYF
TRBJ1-2 many TRBD1 TRBV7-9 TGTGCCAGCAGCTTAGGAAGTAGTGGACAGGCCAACTATGGCTACACCTTC CASSLGSSGQANYGYTF
TRBJ1-2 many . TRBV15 TGTGCCACCAGCATAGGTAAAAGGTGTGGAAAGACCTATGGCTACACCTTC CATSIGKRCGKTYGYTF
TRBJ2-7 many . TRBV5-1 TGCGCCAGCAGCTCTTCAGGATATACCTACGAGCAGTACTTC CASSSSGYTYEQYF
TRBJ2-7 many TRBD2 TRBV20-1 TGCAGTGCTAGGCCGGTAGCGGGAAGCTCCTACGAGCAGTACTTC CSARPVAGSSYEQYF
TRBJ1-1 many . TRBV12-5 TGTGCTAGTGCCCCTGGAGGGGCGGAAGCTTTCTTT CASAPGGAEAFF
TRBJ1-2 . . TRBV11-2 TGTGCCAGCAGCGTTCGTTTAACAAGCAGAAAGACCTGTGGCTACACCTTC CASSVRLTSRKTCGYTF
TRBJ2-7 many TRBD1 TRBV5-1 TGCGCCAGCGCCTCAGACGGGACAGGGTCCGAGCAGTACTTC CASASDGTGSEQYF
TRBJ2-3 few TRBD1 TRBV5-6 TGTGCCAGCAGCTTCACGGGACAGAGCACAGATACGCAGTATTTT CASSFTGQSTDTQYF
TRBJ1-2 many . TRBV11-3 TGTGCCAGCAGCGTGTCGTGCGATCTCGGAAAGACCTATGGCTACACCTTC CASSVSCDLGKTYGYTF
TRBJ2-3 . TRBD1 TRBV6-2/TRBV6-3 TGTGCCAGCAGACGGACAGGGTTAGATACGCAGTATTTT CASRRTGLDTQYF
TRBJ2-1 . TRBD1 TRBV20-1 TGCAGTGCTATGGGGACAGGGGGCGATGAGCAGTTCTTC CSAMGTGGDEQFF
TRBJ2-5 many . TRBV7-9 TGTGCCAGCAGCTTACCGGGTGGGACCCAGTACTTC CASSLPGGTQYF
TRBJ2-1 many TRBD1 TRBV7-2 TGTGCCAGCAGCTTACCCCCTCACAGGGGATCGAAGCAGTTCTTC CASSLPPHRGSKQFF
TRBJ2-3 . TRBD2 TRBV4-1 TGCGCCAGCAGCCCAGGGGTAACAGCGGGAGTTCCAGATACGCAGTATTTT CASSPGVTAGVPDTQYF
TRBJ2-1 many TRBD1 TRBV5-5 TGTGCCAGCAGCCCCACTAGACAGGGTCTTTCGCAGTTCTTC CASSPTRQGLSQFF
TRBJ1-1 many . TRBV3-1 TGTGCCAGCAGCGTAGTTTTTCCCATTTCAATTCGCACTGAAGCTTTCTTT CASSVVFPISIRTEAFF
TRBJ2-1 few . TRBV20-1 TGCAGTGCTTGGAAGGGGGGTAGGTCCTACAATGAGCAGTTCTTC CSAWKGGRSYNEQFF
TRBJ1-2 . . TRBV24-1 TGTGCCACCAGTCGTAGCATTAGTGCCAGAAAGACCTATGGCTACACCTTC CATSRSISARKTYGYTF
TRBJ2-1 many TRBD2 TRBV3-1 TGTGCCAGCAGCGGGAGACTAGCGGAGCCCTACAATGAGCAGTTCTTC CASSGRLAEPYNEQFF
TRBJ1-1 many . TRBV10-2 TGCGCCAGCAGTCAGGCCTTCGGTGAAGCTTTCTTT CASSQAFGEAFF